This T cell receptor (beta chain) appears in the sequencing data of a study of control samples from healthy donors and cancer patients. In its sample, this clone was seen a few times. The method was immunoSEQ multiplex PCR; TCRdb's version includes in-frame clones alone and lacks a portion of them. Found here are approximately 120,000 clones, less than 90% of them singletons; the top ten hold 1.5% to 2%. Germline V gene sequence: CDR1 SQVTM, CDR2 ANQGSEA. The CDR3 spans 11 residues. V lost 6 bases and J 0 bases, leaving 5 bases between the germline ends. Specimen: blood. The chain is built from TRBV29-1 and TRBJ1-1; D not certain. The source of this sequence is a young man in good health. The CDR3 DNA follows: TGCAGCGTAGAAATGAACACTGAAGCTTTCTTT. This codes for CSVEMNTEAFF.